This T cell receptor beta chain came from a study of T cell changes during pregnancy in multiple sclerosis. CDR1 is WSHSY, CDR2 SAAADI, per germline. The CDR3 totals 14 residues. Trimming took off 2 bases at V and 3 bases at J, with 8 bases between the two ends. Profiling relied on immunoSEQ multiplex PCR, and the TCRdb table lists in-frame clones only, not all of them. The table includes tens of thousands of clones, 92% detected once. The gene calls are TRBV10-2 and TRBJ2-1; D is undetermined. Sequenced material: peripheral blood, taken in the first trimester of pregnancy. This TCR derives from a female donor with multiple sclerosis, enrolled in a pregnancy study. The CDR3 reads CASSEKEYYNEQFF. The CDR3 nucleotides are TGCGCCAGCAGTGAGAAGGAGTACTACAATGAGCAGTTCTTC.